The clone carrying this T cell receptor (beta chain) was recorded once. CDR3 size: 15 residues. Trimming removed 1 base from V and 9 bases from J, with 13 bases in between. The germline V gene encodes CDR1 SGHDN and CDR2 FVKESK. These data originate in a study of blood T cell repertoires in COVID-19. Data came from immunoSEQ multiplex PCR; TCRdb stores just in-frame clones and leaves some out. This table holds roughly 200,000 clones, about 86% found once. This chain links TRBV14 with TRBJ1-6; D is unclear. The receptor comes from a woman in her 30s with active or convalescent COVID-19. What was sequenced was peripheral blood. The CDR3 bases are TGTGCCAGCAGCCAAGGCGCGGCCTACGCTTCACCCCTCCACTTT. This gives the protein CASSQGAAYASPLHF.